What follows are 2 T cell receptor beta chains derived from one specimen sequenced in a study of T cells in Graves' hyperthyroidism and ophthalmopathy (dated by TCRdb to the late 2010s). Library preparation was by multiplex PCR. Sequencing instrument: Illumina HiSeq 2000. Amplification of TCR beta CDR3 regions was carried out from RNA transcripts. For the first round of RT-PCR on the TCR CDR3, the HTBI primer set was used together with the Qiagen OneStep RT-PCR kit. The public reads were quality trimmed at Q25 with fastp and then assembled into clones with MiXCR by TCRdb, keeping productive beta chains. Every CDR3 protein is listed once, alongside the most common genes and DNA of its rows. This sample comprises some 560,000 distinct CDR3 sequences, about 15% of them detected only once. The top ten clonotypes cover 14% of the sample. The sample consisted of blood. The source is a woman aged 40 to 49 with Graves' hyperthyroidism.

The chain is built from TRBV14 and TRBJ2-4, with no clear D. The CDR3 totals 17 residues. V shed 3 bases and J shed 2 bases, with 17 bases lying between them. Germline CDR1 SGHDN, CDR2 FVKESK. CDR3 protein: CASSHTSRLLTKNIQYF. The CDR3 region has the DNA TGTGCCAGCAGCCATACGTCCAGATTACTAACCAAAAACATTCAGTACTTC. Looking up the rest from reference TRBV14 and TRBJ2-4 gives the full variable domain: EAGVTQFPSHSVIEKGQTVTLRCDPISGHDNLYWYRRVMGKEIKFLLHFVKESKQDESGMPNNRFLAERTGGTYSTLKVQPAELEDSGVYFCASSHTSRLLTKNIQYFGAGTRLSVL.

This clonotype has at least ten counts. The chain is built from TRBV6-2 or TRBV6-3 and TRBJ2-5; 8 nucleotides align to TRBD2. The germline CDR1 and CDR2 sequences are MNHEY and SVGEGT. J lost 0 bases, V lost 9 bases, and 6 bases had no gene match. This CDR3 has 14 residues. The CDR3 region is CASGAGANQETQYF. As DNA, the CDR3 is TGTGCCAGTGGAGCGGGAGCGAACCAAGAGACCCAGTACTTC.